This is a list of T cell receptor beta chains from one sample in a study of CD8 T cells in ankylosing spondylitis. TCRdb reprocessed the 5' RACE reads with MiXCR, giving one entry per CDR3 protein. The data contain approximately 500,000 distinct CDR3 sequences, 10% to 15% of them singletons. The sample taken for sequencing was blood, either unsorted or a sorted T cell fraction (not recorded which). The receptors stem from a male donor with ankylosing spondylitis. CDR3s include the opening cysteine and the closing phenylalanine or tryptophan. The D gene is left open where the match is weak. Clone size is stated in some rows and not others, as once, few, many or a class when expanded.

TRBD1	TRBJ1-3	TRBV3-1	NA	TGTGCCAGCAGCCAAGATTTGGGACAGGGGATCTCTGGAAACACCATATATTTT	CASSQDLGQGISGNTIYF
TRBD2	TRBJ2-5	TRBV24-1	NA	TGTGCCACCAGTGACAGGACTAGCGGGAGATTAGGTCAAGAGACCCAGTACTTC	CATSDRTSGRLGQETQYF
TRBD2	TRBJ2-2	TRBV5-1	many	TGCGCCAGCAGCTTGAGAAGCGGGAGCACCGGGGAGCTGTTTTTT	CASSLRSGSTGELFF
TRBD2	TRBJ2-3	TRBV11-2	few	TGTGCCAGCAGCACGGGACTAGCGGGAGGGCCTCGGGTTACGCAGTATTTT	CASSTGLAGGPRVTQYF
NA	TRBJ1-2	TRBV11-2	few	TGTGCCAGCAGCCCGCAACAGGGTCACGGCTACACCTTC	CASSPQQGHGYTF
TRBD1	TRBJ2-4	TRBV27	few	TGTGCCAGCAGTCCACGACAGGGCCAGGTTCACATTCAGTACTTC	CASSPRQGQVHIQYF
NA	TRBJ2-1	TRBV14	NA	TGTGCCAGCAGCCAAGTAGGGGGGAGTACCTACAATGAGCAGTTCTTC	CASSQVGGSTYNEQFF
TRBD2	TRBJ2-1	TRBV14	few	TGTGCCAGCAGCCAAGTCCTAGCGGGAGGCGAGCAGTTCTTC	CASSQVLAGGEQFF
NA	TRBJ2-1	TRBV9	few	TGTGCCAGCAGCGCCCGTTACAATGAGCAGTTCTTC	CASSARYNEQFF
TRBD2	TRBJ2-7	TRBV15	NA	TGTGCCACCAGCAGAGGGGGACTAGCGGGAGTTGTCGAGCAGTACTTC	CATSRGGLAGVVEQYF
TRBD2	TRBJ2-3	TRBV20-1	few	TGCAGTGCGTTCATAGCGGGACGAGGGGCAGATACGCAGTATTTT	CSAFIAGRGADTQYF
NA	TRBJ2-2	TRBV9	few	TGTGCCAGCAGCCCGTCAGTGGGAGGAACCGGGGAGCTGTTTTTT	CASSPSVGGTGELFF
TRBD2	TRBJ2-2	TRBV9	few	TGTGCCAGCACCCGGGGGGGGACAACGAACACCGGGGAGCTGTTTTTT	CASTRGGTTNTGELFF
NA	TRBJ2-7	TRBV6-2/TRBV6-3	many	TGTGCCAGCAGTTACTCGACGTTCCTCTCCTACGAGCAGTACTTC	CASSYSTFLSYEQYF
TRBD1	TRBJ2-7	TRBV9	few	TGTGCCAGCAGCGCCTCGACAGGGATCTACGAGCAGTACTTC	CASSASTGIYEQYF
NA	TRBJ2-5	TRBV12-3/TRBV12-4	many	TGTGCCAGCAGTTTCCAAACTACCGGTGGCCAAGAGACCCAGTACTTC	CASSFQTTGGQETQYF